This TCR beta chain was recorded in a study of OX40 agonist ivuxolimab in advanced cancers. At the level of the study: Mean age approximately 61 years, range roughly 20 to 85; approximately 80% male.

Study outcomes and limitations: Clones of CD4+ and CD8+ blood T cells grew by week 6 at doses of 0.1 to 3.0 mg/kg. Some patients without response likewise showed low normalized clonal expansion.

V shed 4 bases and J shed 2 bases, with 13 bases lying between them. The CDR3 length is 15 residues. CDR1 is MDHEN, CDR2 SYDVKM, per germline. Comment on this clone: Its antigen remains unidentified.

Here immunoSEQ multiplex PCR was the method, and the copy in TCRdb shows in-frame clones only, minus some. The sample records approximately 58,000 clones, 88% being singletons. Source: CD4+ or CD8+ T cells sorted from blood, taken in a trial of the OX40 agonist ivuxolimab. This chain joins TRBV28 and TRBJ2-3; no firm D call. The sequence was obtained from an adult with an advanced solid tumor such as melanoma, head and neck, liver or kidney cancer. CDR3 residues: CASSSDGWDTDTQYF. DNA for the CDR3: TGTGCCAGCAGTTCGGACGGATGGGACACAGATACGCAGTATTTT.